This T cell receptor (beta chain) was observed in a study of cytomegalovirus exposure and HLA in healthy donors. As for the donors, each was a healthy bone marrow donor. The germline gives CDR1 SGHDT, CDR2 YYEEEE. The ends lost 4 bases at V and 8 bases at J; junction bases unmatched: 12. This CDR3 comprises 15 residues. With 60 Vbeta and 13 Jbeta primers, the PCR was carried out. In the authors' methods: Later reanalysis found tens of millions of unique TCR beta chains, some 10 million of them shared. Libraries were prepared by immunoSEQ multiplex PCR; TCRdb keeps only in-frame clonotypes and omits some of them. The DNA was the basis for D and trimming; V, J and clone size are from that table. The sample includes fewer than 200,000 clones, roughly 70% seen only once; the top ten take less than 2%.

The TCR sequence derives from a woman between 25 and 40 years old in good health and CMV-seronegative. The rearrangement uses TRBV5-6 and TRBJ1-2; 9 bases line up with TRBD1. Sequenced input: PBMCs. The CDR3 loop is CASSIYGTGFVGYTF. The CDR3 DNA sequence: TGTGCCAGCAGCATATACGGGACAGGGTTCGTAGGCTACACCTTC.